This is a list of T cell receptor beta chains from one sample in a study of cytomegalovirus exposure and HLA in healthy donors. Assay: immunoSEQ multiplex PCR; the TCRdb copy retains only in-frame clones and omits some. The table records under 200,000 clones, about 80% of them present only once. Sequenced material: PBMCs. Receptor source: a woman aged 50 to 60 in good health and CMV-seropositive. Both conserved end residues are part of each CDR3. D genes are given only for firm matches. The size of a clone is reported for some rows only, either as once, few or many, or as a class for expanded clones.

J gene	V gene	clone size	D gene	CDR3 protein	CDR3 DNA
TRBJ1-2	TRBV19	-	-	CASNWGLSGYTF	TGTGCCAGTAATTGGGGGCTGTCTGGCTACACCTTC
TRBJ2-7	TRBV27	few	TRBD1	CASSYRQGAVYEQYF	TGTGCCAGCAGTTACCGACAGGGGGCTGTCTACGAGCAGTACTTC
TRBJ1-6	TRBV6-5	-	-	CASCAGINSPLHF	TGTGCCAGCTGTGCGGGGATCAATTCACCCCTCCACTTT
TRBJ2-3	TRBV9	-	TRBD2	CASSVAGGSTDTQYF	TGTGCCAGCAGCGTAGCGGGGGGGAGCACAGATACGCAGTATTTT
TRBJ2-1	TRBV5-4	-	-	CASSLASRNEQFF	TGTGCCAGCAGCTTGGCCTCGAGGAATGAGCAGTTCTTC
TRBJ2-5	TRBV9	-	TRBD2	CASSGEVAGGLETQYF	TGTGCCAGCAGCGGGGAGGTAGCGGGGGGCTTAGAGACCCAGTACTTC
TRBJ1-1	TRBV5-1	-	-	CASTLAGTQNTEAFF	TGCGCCAGCACCCTAGCTGGCACCCAGAACACTGAAGCTTTCTTT
TRBJ1-1	TRBV9	-	TRBD1	CASSETGQGFVTEAFF	TGTGCCAGCAGCGAAACGGGACAGGGATTCGTCACTGAAGCTTTCTTT
TRBJ1-3	TRBV10-1	-	-	CASSESGGPGNTIYF	TGCGCCAGCAGTGAGTCGGGAGGGCCTGGAAACACCATATATTTT
TRBJ1-2	TRBV5-4	-	-	CASSFAGDYGYTF	TGTGCCAGCAGCTTCGCAGGGGACTATGGCTACACCTTC
TRBJ2-2	TRBV5-1	-	TRBD2	CASSLGSGISTGELFF	TGCGCCAGCAGCTTGGGCAGCGGGATAAGCACCGGGGAGCTGTTTTTT
TRBJ2-7	TRBV6-5	-	-	CASSYGGKVSYEQYF	TGTGCCAGCAGTTACGGGGGCAAGGTCTCCTACGAGCAGTACTTC
TRBJ2-7	TRBV5-4	-	TRBD2	CASSPTSGGREQYF	TGTGCCAGCAGTCCGACTAGCGGGGGAAGGGAGCAGTACTTC
TRBJ2-3	TRBV7-3	-	TRBD2	CASSSRGGMTDTQYF	TGTGCCAGCAGCTCGCGGGGGGGCATGACAGATACGCAGTATTTT
TRBJ2-3	TRBV19	-	-	CASSISRDTQYF	TGTGCCAGTAGTATTTCGAGAGATACGCAGTATTTT
TRBJ1-5	TRBV19	-	-	CASSIGQGNQPQHF	TGTGCCAGTAGTATAGGTCAGGGAAATCAGCCCCAGCATTTT
TRBJ2-7	TRBV7-9	-	TRBD2	CASSLSGGGYEQYF	TGTGCCAGCAGCTTAAGCGGGGGGGGGTACGAGCAGTACTTC
TRBJ1-2	TRBV12-5	-	-	CASGLVCRYGYTF	TGTGCTAGTGGTTTGGTCTGCAGATATGGCTACACCTTC
TRBJ1-2	TRBV27	-	TRBD1	CASSSGQGAGGYTF	TGTGCCAGCAGTTCGGGACAGGGGGCAGGTGGCTACACCTTC
TRBJ2-3	TRBV7-2	once	-	CASSLFQGRADTQYF	TGTGCCAGCAGCTTATTCCAGGGAAGGGCAGATACGCAGTATTTT
TRBJ1-1	TRBV28	-	-	CASRGTLNTEAFF	TGTGCCAGCAGAGGGACTTTGAACACTGAAGCTTTCTTT
TRBJ1-2	TRBV6-5	-	-	CASSNPGSNYGYTF	TGTGCCAGCAGTAACCCCGGGAGTAACTATGGCTACACCTTC
TRBJ1-5	TRBV7-2	once	-	CASSWTGGNQPQHF	TGTGCCAGCAGCTGGACGGGGGGGAATCAGCCCCAGCATTTT
TRBJ2-2	TRBV7-3	-	-	CASSAAAGTGELFF	TGTGCCAGCAGCGCCGCGGCGGGAACCGGGGAGCTGTTTTTT
TRBJ2-6	TRBV19	-	-	CASSIRSGVTNVLTF	TGTGCCAGTAGTATACGATCGGGGGTAACCAACGTCCTGACTTTC
TRBJ1-1	TRBV2	-	TRBD1	CASSGDRVSEAFF	TGTGCCAGCAGTGGGGACAGGGTGTCCGAAGCTTTCTTT
TRBJ2-7	TRBV27	-	TRBD2	CASSYQLAGDSYEQYF	TGTGCCAGCAGTTATCAACTAGCGGGGGATTCCTACGAGCAGTACTTC
TRBJ1-5	TRBV2	-	TRBD1	CASSAGQGAQPQHF	TGTGCCAGCAGTGCGGGACAGGGAGCTCAGCCCCAGCATTTT
TRBJ2-7	TRBV4-2	-	TRBD1	CASSQESPGQGHEQYF	TGTGCCAGCAGCCAAGAAAGTCCGGGACAGGGGCACGAGCAGTACTTC
TRBJ2-7	TRBV19	few	-	CASSIEFLTYEQYF	TGTGCCAGTAGTATCGAGTTCTTGACCTACGAGCAGTACTTC
TRBJ2-7	TRBV2	-	TRBD2	CASKASGNSYEQYF	TGTGCCAGCAAGGCTAGCGGGAACTCCTACGAGCAGTACTTC
TRBJ2-2	TRBV6-1	-	-	CASRGGPSNTGELFF	TGTGCCAGCCGCGGGGGCCCATCGAACACCGGGGAGCTGTTTTTT
TRBJ2-5	TRBV6-1	once	TRBD1	CASSGQGAGETQYF	TGTGCCAGCAGTGGACAGGGGGCGGGAGAGACCCAGTACTTC
TRBJ1-3	TRBV9	-	TRBD1	CASGGTGAGNTIYF	TGTGCCAGCGGAGGGACAGGGGCTGGAAACACCATATATTTT
TRBJ2-2	TRBV6-5	few	-	CASSATSFGELFF	TGTGCCAGCAGCGCAACTAGCTTTGGGGAGCTGTTTTTT
TRBJ2-5	TRBV19	-	-	CASSINPPTVGQETQYF	TGTGCCAGTAGTATAAACCCTCCAACTGTTGGCCAAGAGACCCAGTACTTC
TRBJ2-3	TRBV7-2	-	-	CASSLDGFTDTQYF	TGTGCCAGCAGCTTAGACGGGTTCACAGATACGCAGTATTTT
TRBJ2-7	TRBV9	once	TRBD1	CASSRREDRAYEQYF	TGTGCCAGCAGCAGGAGGGAGGACAGGGCCTACGAGCAGTACTTC
TRBJ2-7	TRBV2	-	-	CASSAVIEQYF	TGTGCCAGCAGTGCCGTGATCGAGCAGTACTTC
TRBJ2-1	TRBV7-2	-	-	CASSFDQGSYNEQFF	TGTGCCAGCAGCTTTGACCAGGGGAGCTACAATGAGCAGTTCTTC
TRBJ2-7	TRBV5-8	-	-	CASSLGQGGDEQYF	TGTGCCAGCAGCTTGGGGCAGGGTGGGGACGAGCAGTACTTC
TRBJ2-3	TRBV2	-	TRBD1	CASSGGTASTDTQYF	TGTGCCAGCAGTGGGGGGACAGCTAGCACAGATACGCAGTATTTT
TRBJ2-5	TRBV10-3	-	-	CASGTSGETQYF	TGTGCCAGCGGGACGTCTGGGGAGACCCAGTACTTC
TRBJ2-5	TRBV2	few	TRBD1	CASRDRYQETQYF	TGTGCCAGCCGGGACAGGTACCAAGAGACCCAGTACTTC
TRBJ2-3	TRBV19	-	-	CASSPSAGPRDTQYF	TGTGCCAGTAGTCCCTCTGCGGGACCCCGAGATACGCAGTATTTT
TRBJ2-3	TRBV18	-	-	CASSPRYGGDGTDTQYF	TGTGCCAGCTCACCACGCTATGGAGGCGATGGTACAGATACGCAGTATTTT
TRBJ2-7	TRBV7-9	-	TRBD1	CASSQAGTASYEQYF	TGTGCCAGCAGCCAGGCTGGGACAGCCAGCTACGAGCAGTACTTC
TRBJ2-1	TRBV4-2	-	-	CASSQGRGPYNEQFF	TGTGCCAGCAGCCAAGGGCGGGGGCCCTACAATGAGCAGTTCTTC
TRBJ1-3	TRBV11-2	-	-	CASSLESGNTIYF	TGTGCCAGCAGCTTGGAGTCTGGAAACACCATATATTTT
TRBJ1-2	TRBV10-3	-	TRBD1	CASSSGTGEASGYTF	TGTGCCAGCAGTAGTGGGACAGGTGAAGCCAGCGGCTACACCTTC
TRBJ1-3	TRBV19	once	TRBD1	CASSLTGAGNTIYF	TGTGCCAGTAGTTTGACAGGGGCTGGAAACACCATATATTTT
TRBJ2-1	TRBV29-1	-	TRBD2	CSVDHGGAESEQFF	TGCAGCGTTGACCACGGGGGGGCCGAGAGTGAGCAGTTCTTC
TRBJ1-2	TRBV6-9	-	TRBD1	CASRPGQATYGYTF	TGTGCCAGCAGACCGGGACAGGCGACCTATGGCTACACCTTC